Listed below are T cell receptor beta chains from one sample, sequenced in a study of cytomegalovirus exposure and HLA in healthy donors. Sequencing was performed with immunoSEQ multiplex PCR; in TCRdb, only in-frame clones are kept and a portion is missing. The table records tens of thousands of clones, about 79% of them present only once. Material for sequencing was PBMCs. All receptors derive from a male donor in good health and CMV-seropositive. The CDR3 runs from the conserved cysteine through the conserved F or W.

j_call v_call cdr3_length cdr3_aa
TRBJ2-2 TRBV10-3 15 CATLRGTANTGELFF
TRBJ2-5 TRBV29-1 14 CSVDLDRGRGTQYF
TRBJ1-1 TRBV7-3 14 CASSLQGQGTEAFF
TRBJ1-4 TRBV5-1 15 CASSSTGTGEEKLFF
TRBJ2-7 TRBV7-9 15 CASSYQDRSSYEQYF
TRBJ2-5 TRBV5-1 12 CATRDRGETQYF
TRBJ2-5 TRBV28 16 CASSLFNAGYQETQYF
TRBJ2-7 TRBV13 15 CASSLGRLAEGEQYF
TRBJ2-3 TRBV9 13 CATNGPSTDTQYF
TRBJ1-4 TRBV5-1 13 CASQRVSNEKLFF
TRBJ2-3 TRBV7-6 16 CASSLERLAVIDTQYF
TRBJ1-2 TRBV6-1 11 CASSLAGDYTF
TRBJ1-1 TRBV4-1 18 CASSQAILVRDRNTEAFF
TRBJ1-2 TRBV10-2 14 CASSWSGGGDGYTF
TRBJ1-2 TRBV5-5 14 CASSLRDSPYGYTF
TRBJ2-7 TRBV19 14 CASSEGTASYEQYF
TRBJ1-1 TRBV29-1 11 CSVVLRGDAFF
TRBJ2-7 TRBV27 14 CASSGQLKLYEQYF
TRBJ1-5 TRBV5-8 12 CASSNAQGPQHF
TRBJ1-6 TRBV28 15 CASSLGQGVWSPLHF